What follows is one T cell receptor (beta chain) and its context. What this receptor recognizes is not known. No per-base quality is available; no much larger clone lies one base away. This sample is part of a study of blood T cell repertoires in COVID-19 (TCRdb year 2020). With regard to the full study: Collaborator samples came from the United States, Italy and Spain and covered acute and convalescent phases of COVID-19. The prospective study material was composed of cDNA or gDNA derived from T cells, B-cell-depleted T cells, or PBMCs. Subjects who had been exposed to COVID-19, were actively infected with it, or had recovered from it provided the deeply sampled blood TCRbeta repertoires that made up the dataset. The repertoires were made available in a free public database intended to serve as a resource for research on the immune response to SARS-CoV-2. The samples were drawn from the first 160 participants of the ongoing ImmuneRACE study and from some 1,300 subjects provided by 6 global collaborators. The sample metadata nearly always contained a de-identified subject ID, COVID-19 status, age in years and sex. Where available, HLA class I and class II types were obtained from metadata supplied by the sample provider rather than from assay-based typing. Here is what the overall study found, with its caveats: The quantity of clinical and demographic metadata differed by source and by participant and was supplied without curation.

V is reduced by 0 bases and J by 7 bases, leaving a spacing of 9 bases between them. Measured from the cysteine to the phenylalanine, the CDR3 is 13 residues long. Only CDR3 DNA remains: 39 bases, in frame from the first base. CDR1 and CDR2, per the germline V gene (reference sequence), are LGHDT and YNNKEL. TCRbeta CDR3 regions were amplified from genomic DNA using the immunoSEQ Assay, a bias-controlled multiplex PCR. On the authors' methods: Nucleated cell counts per sample were estimated from amplification of reference gene primers within the assay. Sequence reads were collapsed and filtered to measure the absolute abundance of every unique TCRbeta CDR3 rearrangement. For each sample, productive Simpson clonality was calculated as the square root of Simpson's diversity index over productive rearrangements. This is the immuneACCESS table as TCRdb keeps it, with only in-frame sequences that have V and J called. A part of the clones is gone; compared with another copy, unresolved V genes explain less than half, and the rest is unexplained. The DNA gave D and trimming, while V, J and clone size come from that table. Across this sample there are roughly 250,000 clones, with more than 75% seen only once. Roughly 2% of the sample is in the top ten clones.

Participants in the prospective study were enrolled through a virtual design, were aged roughly 18 to 95 years, and lived in fewer than 30 United States geographic areas. To assign participants to cohorts, the prospective study relied on clinical history that participants themselves reported in a screening survey and a study questionnaire. Recovered participants in ImmuneRACE Cohort 3 were defined as having two consecutive negative NP/OP PCR tests, clearance from a healthcare professional, or resolution of symptoms. Mobile phlebotomists in the prospective study collected whole blood, serum and a nasopharyngeal or oropharyngeal swab from every participant. Prospective study participants could optionally give additional blood draws and questionnaires over an approximately 2-month period. Blood samples from the prospective study were shipped frozen or at room temperature prior to DNA extraction.

The chain joins TRBV3-1 (or the pseudogene TRBV3-2) to TRBJ1-1; tentative D gene TRBD1, with 5 bases matching. The sample taken for sequencing was PBMCs or T cells enriched from blood (not recorded which). This receptor was identified in a woman in her fifties or sixties who had recovered from COVID-19. The DNA is TGTGCCAGCAGCCAAGACTTCAGGGATGAAGCTTTCTTT. It is translated as CASSQDFRDEAFF.